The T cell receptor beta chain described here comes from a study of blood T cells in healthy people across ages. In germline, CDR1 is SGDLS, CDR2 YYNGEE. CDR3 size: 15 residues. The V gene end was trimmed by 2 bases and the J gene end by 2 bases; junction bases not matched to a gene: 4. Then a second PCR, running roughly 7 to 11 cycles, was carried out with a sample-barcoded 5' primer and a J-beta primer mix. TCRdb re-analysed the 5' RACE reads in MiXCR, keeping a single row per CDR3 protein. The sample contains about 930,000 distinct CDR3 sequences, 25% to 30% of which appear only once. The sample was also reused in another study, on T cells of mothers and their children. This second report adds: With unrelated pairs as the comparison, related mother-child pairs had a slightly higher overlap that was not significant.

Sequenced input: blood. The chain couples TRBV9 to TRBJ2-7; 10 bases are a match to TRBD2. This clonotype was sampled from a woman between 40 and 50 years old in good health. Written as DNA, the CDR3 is TGTGCCAGCAGCGTGGGACTAGCGATGACCTACGAGCAGTACTTC. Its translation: CASSVGLAMTYEQYF.